This T cell receptor beta chain was identified during a study of blood T cell repertoires in COVID-19. Looking at the study overall: Samples taken during acute and convalescent COVID-19 were collected in the United States, Italy and Spain. PBMCs, B-cell-depleted T cells, or T cells were the source of the cDNA or gDNA that made up the material.

In its sample, this clone was seen a few times. The CDR3 sequence is 13 residues long. The J segment lost 2 bases and the V segment lost 6 bases, leaving 4 bases of the junction unmatched. The germline gives CDR1 MNHNY, CDR2 SVGAGI (reference sequence). Authors' processing steps: Amplification with reference gene primers provided the estimates of nucleated cell counts. Method: immunoSEQ multiplex PCR; TCRdb's copy keeps in-frame clones and lacks some. For V, J and clone size, that table is used; D and trimming come from the DNA. The sample lists 85,000 to 120,000 clones; over 55% were seen once. The chain combines TRBV6-6 with TRBJ2-7, with 7 bases fitting TRBD2. The specimen sequenced was peripheral blood. The clonotype comes from a human donor with acute or convalescent COVID-19. The donor label of this sample is uncertain. The CDR3 DNA reads TGTGCCAGCAGGCAGCGGGGAACCTACGAGCAGTACTTC. Protein: CASRQRGTYEQYF.